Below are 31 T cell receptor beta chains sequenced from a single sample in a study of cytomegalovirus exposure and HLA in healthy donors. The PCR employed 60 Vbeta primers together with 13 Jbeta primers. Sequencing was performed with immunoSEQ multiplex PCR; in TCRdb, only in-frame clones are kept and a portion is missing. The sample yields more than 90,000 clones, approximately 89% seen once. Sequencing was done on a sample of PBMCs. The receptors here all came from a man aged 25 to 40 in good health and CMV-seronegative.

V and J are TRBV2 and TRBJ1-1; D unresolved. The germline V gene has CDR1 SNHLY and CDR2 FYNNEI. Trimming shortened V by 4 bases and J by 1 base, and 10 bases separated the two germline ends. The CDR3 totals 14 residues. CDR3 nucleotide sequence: TGTGCCAGCAGTGGACGGGAGGGGAACACTGAAGCTTTCTTT. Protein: CASSGREGNTEAFF. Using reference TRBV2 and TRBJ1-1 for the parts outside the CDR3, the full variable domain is EPEVTQTPSHQVTQMGQEVILRCVPISNHLYFYWYRQILGQKVEFLVSFYNNEISEKSEIFDDQFSVERPDGSNFTLKIRSTKLEDSAMYFCASSGREGNTEAFFGQGTRLTVV.

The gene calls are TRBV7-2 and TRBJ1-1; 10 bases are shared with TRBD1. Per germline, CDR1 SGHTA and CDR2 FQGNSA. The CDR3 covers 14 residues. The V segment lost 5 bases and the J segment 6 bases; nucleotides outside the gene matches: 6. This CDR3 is CASSPWTGGPEAFF. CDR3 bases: TGTGCCAGCAGCCCTTGGACAGGGGGACCTGAAGCTTTCTTT.

CDR3 DNA: TGTGCCAGTAGTATAAGCATCTCCTACGAGCAGTACTTC. Amino acids: CASSISISYEQYF. The gene calls are TRBV19 and TRBJ2-7; D remains ambiguous. V was shortened by 2 bases and J by 0 bases, with 5 bases between the two germline ends. In germline, CDR1 is LNHDA, CDR2 SQIVND (reference sequence). This CDR3 has 13 residues. The full variable domain, rest sourced from reference TRBV19 and TRBJ2-7, is DGGITQSPKYLFRKEGQNVTLSCEQNLNHDAMYWYRQDPGQGLRLIYYSQIVNDFQKGDIAEGYSVSREKKESFPLTVTSAQKNPTAFYLCASSISISYEQYFGPGTRLTVT.

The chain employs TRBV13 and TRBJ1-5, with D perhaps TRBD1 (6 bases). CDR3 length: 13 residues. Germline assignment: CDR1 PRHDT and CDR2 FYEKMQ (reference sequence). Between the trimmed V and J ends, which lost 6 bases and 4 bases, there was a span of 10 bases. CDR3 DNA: TGTGCCAGCAGTACCGGACAGAATCAGCCCCAGCATTTT. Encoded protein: CASSTGQNQPQHF. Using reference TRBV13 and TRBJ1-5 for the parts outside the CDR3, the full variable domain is AAGVIQSPRHLIKEKRETATLKCYPIPRHDTVYWYQQGPGQDPQFLISFYEKMQSDKGSIPDRFSAQQFSDYHSELNMSSLELGDSALYFCASSTGQNQPQHFGDGTRLSIL.

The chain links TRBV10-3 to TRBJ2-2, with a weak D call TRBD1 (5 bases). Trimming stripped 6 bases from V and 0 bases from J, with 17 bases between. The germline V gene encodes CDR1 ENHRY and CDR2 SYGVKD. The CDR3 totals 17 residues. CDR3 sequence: CAIRGQLKNANTGELFF. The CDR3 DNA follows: TGTGCCATCAGGGGGCAGCTCAAGAACGCGAACACCGGGGAGCTGTTTTTT.

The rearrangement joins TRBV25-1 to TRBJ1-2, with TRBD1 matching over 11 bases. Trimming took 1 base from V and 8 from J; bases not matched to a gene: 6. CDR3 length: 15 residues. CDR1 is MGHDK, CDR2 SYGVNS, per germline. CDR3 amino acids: CASSEWTGGVEGYTF. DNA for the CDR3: TGTGCCAGCAGTGAATGGACAGGGGGCGTAGAGGGCTACACCTTC.

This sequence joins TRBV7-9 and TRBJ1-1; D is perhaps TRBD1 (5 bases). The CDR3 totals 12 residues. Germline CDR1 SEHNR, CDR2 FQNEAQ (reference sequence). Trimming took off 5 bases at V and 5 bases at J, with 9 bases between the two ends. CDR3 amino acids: CASSRGGTEAFF. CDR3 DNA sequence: TGTGCCAGCAGCCGCGGGGGGACTGAAGCTTTCTTT.

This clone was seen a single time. CDR3 sequence: CASSYRGSGNTIYF. Here the CDR3 DNA reads TGTGCCAGCAGTTACCGGGGTTCTGGAAACACCATATATTTT. This chain joins TRBV6-5 and TRBJ1-3; no definite D call. The CDR3 extends over 14 amino acids. The V end lost 2 bases, the J end lost 1 base, and 6 bases lay between the germline ends. Germline loops: CDR1 MNHEY, CDR2 SVGAGI.

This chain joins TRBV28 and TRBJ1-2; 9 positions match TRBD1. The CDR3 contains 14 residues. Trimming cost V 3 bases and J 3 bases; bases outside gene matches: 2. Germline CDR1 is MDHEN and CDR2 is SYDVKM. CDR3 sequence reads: CASSFTGGYYGYTF. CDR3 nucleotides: TGTGCCAGCAGTTTCACAGGGGGCTACTATGGCTACACCTTC.

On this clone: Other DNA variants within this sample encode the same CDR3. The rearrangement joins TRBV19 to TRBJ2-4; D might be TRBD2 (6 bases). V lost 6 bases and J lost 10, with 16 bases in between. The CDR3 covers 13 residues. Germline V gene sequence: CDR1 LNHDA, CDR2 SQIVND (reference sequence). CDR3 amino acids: CASSVSRRGIQYF. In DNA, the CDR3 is TGTGCCAGTAGCGTCTCACGGAGGGGTATTCAGTACTTC.

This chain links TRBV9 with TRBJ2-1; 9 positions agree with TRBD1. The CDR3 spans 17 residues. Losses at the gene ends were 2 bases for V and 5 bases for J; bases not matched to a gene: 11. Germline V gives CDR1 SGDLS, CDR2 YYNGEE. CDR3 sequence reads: CASSVPTGDRVDNEQFF. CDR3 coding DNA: TGTGCCAGCAGCGTCCCCACGGGGGACAGGGTCGACAATGAGCAGTTCTTC.

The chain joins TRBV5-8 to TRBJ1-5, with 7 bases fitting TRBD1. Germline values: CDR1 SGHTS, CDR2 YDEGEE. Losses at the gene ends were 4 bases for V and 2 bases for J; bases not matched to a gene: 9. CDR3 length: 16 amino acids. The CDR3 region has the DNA TGTGCCAGCAGCCTTAACAGGGGTGGGGGCAATCAGCCCCAGCATTTT. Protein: CASSLNRGGGNQPQHF.

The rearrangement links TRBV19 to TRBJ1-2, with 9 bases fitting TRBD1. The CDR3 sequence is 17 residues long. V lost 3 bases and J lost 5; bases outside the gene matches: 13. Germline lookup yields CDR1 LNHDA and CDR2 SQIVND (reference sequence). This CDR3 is CASSIDLRGDRAYGYTF. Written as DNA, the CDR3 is TGTGCCAGTAGTATCGACTTGCGCGGGGACAGGGCTTATGGCTACACCTTC.

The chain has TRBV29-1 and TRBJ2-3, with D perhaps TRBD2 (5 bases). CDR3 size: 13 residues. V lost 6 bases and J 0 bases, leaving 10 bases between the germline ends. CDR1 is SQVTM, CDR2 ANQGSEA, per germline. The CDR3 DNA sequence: TGCAGCGTCTCCGGGGATAGCACAGATACGCAGTATTTT. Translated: CSVSGDSTDTQYF.

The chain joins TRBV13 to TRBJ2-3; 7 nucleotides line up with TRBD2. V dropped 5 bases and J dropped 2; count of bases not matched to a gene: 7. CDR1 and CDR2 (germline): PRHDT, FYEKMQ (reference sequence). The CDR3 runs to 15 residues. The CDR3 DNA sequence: TGTGCCAGCAGCCAAAGGGAGGGCTCCACAGATACGCAGTATTTT. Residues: CASSQREGSTDTQYF.

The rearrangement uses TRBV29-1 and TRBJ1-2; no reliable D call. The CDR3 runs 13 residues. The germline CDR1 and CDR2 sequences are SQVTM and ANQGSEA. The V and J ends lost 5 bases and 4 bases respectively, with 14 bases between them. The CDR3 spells CSVFSLRFYGYTF. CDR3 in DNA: TGCAGCGTTTTCAGTTTGAGGTTCTATGGCTACACCTTC.

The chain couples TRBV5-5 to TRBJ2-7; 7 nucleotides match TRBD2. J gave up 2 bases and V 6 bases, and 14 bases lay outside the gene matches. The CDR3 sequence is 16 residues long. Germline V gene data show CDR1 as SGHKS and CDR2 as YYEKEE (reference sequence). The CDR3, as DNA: TGTGCCAGCAATCCAGCGGGAACCGGGGTCCCCTACGAGCAGTACTTC. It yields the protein CASNPAGTGVPYEQYF.

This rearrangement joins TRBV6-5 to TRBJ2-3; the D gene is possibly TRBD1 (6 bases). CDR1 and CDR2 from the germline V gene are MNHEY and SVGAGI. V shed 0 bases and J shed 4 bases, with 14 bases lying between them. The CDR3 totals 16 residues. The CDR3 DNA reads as TGTGCCAGCAGTTACTCGGGCAGGGGTTCACCAGATACGCAGTATTTT. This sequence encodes CASSYSGRGSPDTQYF.

The CDR3 region is CASSFGPGEETQYF. CDR3 DNA sequence: TGTGCCAGCAGCTTTGGACCAGGGGAAGAGACCCAGTACTTC. The chain recombines TRBV7-3 with TRBJ2-5; possibly TRBD1 for D (6 bases). CDR3 size: 14 residues. V lost 3 bases and J 3 bases, leaving 11 bases between the germline ends. Germline CDR1 is SGHTA and CDR2 is FQGTGA.

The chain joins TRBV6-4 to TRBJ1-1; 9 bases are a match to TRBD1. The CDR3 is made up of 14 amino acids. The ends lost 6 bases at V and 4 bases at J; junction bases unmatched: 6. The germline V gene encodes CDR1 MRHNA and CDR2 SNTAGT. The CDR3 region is CASRWTGEITEAFF. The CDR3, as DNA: TGTGCCAGCAGATGGACAGGGGAGATCACTGAAGCTTTCTTT.

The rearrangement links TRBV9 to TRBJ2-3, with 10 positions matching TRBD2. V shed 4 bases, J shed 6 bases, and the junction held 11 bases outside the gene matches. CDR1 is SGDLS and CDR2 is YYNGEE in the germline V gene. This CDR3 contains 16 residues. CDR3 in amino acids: CASSFRTSGVADTQYF. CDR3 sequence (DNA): TGTGCCAGCAGCTTCCGGACTAGCGGAGTCGCGGATACGCAGTATTTT. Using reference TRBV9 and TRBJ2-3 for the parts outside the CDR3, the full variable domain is DSGVTQTPKHLITATGQRVTLRCSPRSGDLSVYWYQQSLDQGLQFLIQYYNGEERAKGNILERFSAQQFPDLHSELNLSSLELGDSALYFCASSFRTSGVADTQYFGPGTRLTVL.

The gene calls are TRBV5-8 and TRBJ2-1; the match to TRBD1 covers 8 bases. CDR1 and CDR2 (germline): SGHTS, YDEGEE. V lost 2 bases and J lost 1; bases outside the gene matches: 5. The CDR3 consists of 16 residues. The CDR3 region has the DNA TGTGCCAGCAGCTTACAAGGACAGGGATCCTACAATGAGCAGTTCTTC. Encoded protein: CASSLQGQGSYNEQFF.

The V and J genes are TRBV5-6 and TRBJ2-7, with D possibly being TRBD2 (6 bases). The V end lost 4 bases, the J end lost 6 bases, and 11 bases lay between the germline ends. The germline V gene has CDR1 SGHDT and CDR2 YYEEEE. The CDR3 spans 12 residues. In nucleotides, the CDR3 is TGTGCCAGCAGCCAGCGGGCGTTCGAGCAGTACTTC. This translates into CASSQRAFEQYF.

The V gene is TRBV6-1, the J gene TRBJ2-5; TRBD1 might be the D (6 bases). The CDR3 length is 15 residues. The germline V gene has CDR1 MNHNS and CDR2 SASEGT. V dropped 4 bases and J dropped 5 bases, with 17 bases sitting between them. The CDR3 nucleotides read TGTGCCAGCAGTGTATCACAGGGTCTCAGGGAGACCCAGTACTTC. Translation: CASSVSQGLRETQYF.

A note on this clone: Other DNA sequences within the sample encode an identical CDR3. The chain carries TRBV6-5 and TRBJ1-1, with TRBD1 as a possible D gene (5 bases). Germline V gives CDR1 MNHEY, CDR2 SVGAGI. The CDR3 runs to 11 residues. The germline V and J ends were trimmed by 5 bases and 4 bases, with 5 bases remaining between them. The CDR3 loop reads CASSRGTEAFF. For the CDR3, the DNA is TGTGCCAGCAGTAGGGGCACTGAAGCTTTCTTT.

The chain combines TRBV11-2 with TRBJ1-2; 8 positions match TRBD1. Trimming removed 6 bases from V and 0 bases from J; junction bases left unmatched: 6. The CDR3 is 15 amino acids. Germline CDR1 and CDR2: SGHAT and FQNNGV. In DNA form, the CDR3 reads TGTGCCAGCAGGAAACCGGGACAGGCTAACTATGGCTACACCTTC. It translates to CASRKPGQANYGYTF.

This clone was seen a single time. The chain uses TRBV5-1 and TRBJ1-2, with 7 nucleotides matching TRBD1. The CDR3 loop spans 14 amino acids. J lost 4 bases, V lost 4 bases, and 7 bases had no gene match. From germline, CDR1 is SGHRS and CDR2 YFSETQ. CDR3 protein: CASSDRAGGYGYTF. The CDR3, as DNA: TGCGCCAGCAGCGACAGGGCCGGGGGCTATGGCTACACCTTC.

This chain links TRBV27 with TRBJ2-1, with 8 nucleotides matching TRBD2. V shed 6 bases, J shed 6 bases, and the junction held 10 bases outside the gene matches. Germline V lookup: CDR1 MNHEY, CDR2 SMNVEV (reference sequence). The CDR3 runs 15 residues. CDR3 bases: TGTGCCAGCAGCCTCATGGGCGGGAGGACCAATGAGCAGTTCTTC. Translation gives CASSLMGGRTNEQFF.

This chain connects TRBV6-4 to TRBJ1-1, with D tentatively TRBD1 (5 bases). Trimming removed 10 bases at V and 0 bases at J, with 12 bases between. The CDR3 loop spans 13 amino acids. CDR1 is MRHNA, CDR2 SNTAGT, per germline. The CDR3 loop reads CATRQSMNTEAFF. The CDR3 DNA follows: TGTGCCACCAGACAGTCCATGAACACTGAAGCTTTCTTT.

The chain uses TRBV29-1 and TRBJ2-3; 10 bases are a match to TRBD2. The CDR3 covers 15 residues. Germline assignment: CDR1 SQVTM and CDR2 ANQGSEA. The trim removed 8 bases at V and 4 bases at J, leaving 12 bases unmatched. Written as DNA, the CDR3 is TGCAGCTCCCAGCAGTTAGCGGGAGGTCCAGATACGCAGTATTTT. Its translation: CSSQQLAGGPDTQYF.

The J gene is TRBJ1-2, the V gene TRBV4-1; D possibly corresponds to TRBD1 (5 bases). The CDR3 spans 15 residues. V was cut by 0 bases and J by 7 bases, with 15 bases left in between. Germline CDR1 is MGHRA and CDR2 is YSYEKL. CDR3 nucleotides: TGCGCCAGCAGCCAAGATCCCGGTCAGGGAGGTGGCTACACCTTC. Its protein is CASSQDPGQGGGYTF.